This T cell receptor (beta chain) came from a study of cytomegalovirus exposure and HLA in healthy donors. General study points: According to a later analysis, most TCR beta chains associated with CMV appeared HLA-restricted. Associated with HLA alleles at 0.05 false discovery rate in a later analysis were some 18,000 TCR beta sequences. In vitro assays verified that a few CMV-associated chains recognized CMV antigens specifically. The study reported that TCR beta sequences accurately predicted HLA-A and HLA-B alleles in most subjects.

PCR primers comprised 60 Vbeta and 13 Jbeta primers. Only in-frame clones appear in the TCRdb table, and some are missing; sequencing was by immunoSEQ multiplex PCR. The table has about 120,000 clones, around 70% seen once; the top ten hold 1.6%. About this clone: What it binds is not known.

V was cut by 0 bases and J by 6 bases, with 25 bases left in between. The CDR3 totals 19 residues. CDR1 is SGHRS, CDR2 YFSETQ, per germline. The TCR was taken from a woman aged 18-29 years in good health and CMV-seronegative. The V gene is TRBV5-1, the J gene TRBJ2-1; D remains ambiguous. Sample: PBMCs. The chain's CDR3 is CASSLEHLRSAAVSNEQFF. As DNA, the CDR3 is TGCGCCAGCAGCTTGGAGCACCTTCGGAGTGCGGCCGTGAGCAATGAGCAGTTCTTC.